These T cell receptor beta chains were read from a single sample in a study of blood T cell repertoires in COVID-19. The data were produced by immunoSEQ multiplex PCR, yet TCRdb's version contains in-frame clones alone and is incomplete. The sample lists roughly 250,000 clones; around 87% were seen once. The specimen sequenced was PBMCs or T cells enriched from blood (not recorded which). Receptors originate from a woman in her fifties or sixties who had recovered from COVID-19. Each CDR3 is given with its conserved first and last residue.

v_call cdr3_aa
TRBV7-6 CASSQTGRATNEKLFF
TRBV5-1 CASSLAGGVADTQYF
TRBV6-5 CATGWGGEQYF
TRBV19 CASRRRENTDTQYF
TRBV5-5 CASSPTTAYTGELFF
TRBV5-1 CASSPGRGQGGYTF
TRBV9 CASSVRQDGYEQYF
TRBV7-3 CASSLIGGGTYEQYF
TRBV9 CASRTSGTGELFF
TRBV13 CASSLLLAGTNTGELFF
TRBV2 CASRTPGLADYEQYF
TRBV30 CAWSPPPVRGFYGYTF
TRBV6-5 CASSYDPGTSEETQYF
TRBV10-3 CAISSRTGTYEQYF
TRBV28 CASSTGTTQYEQYF
TRBV7-9 CASSSGTSGLTQYF
TRBV6-5 CASSQGTAFVDTQYF
TRBV6-5 CASSDRQYIQYF
TRBV27 CASSSRGRLAYEQYF
TRBV4-1 CASRPGTATLGYTGELFF
TRBV16 CASSPTLNTEAFF
TRBV5-1 CASSSVTSSLSYEQYF
TRBV15 CATSRAAGGGIDTQYF
TRBV5-1 CASSLFTSGRSEQFF
TRBV29-1 CSVSPRDSYTGELFF
TRBV6-2/TRBV6-3 CASSRDSGRVWINEQFF
TRBV7-9 CASSQSGLTREQYF
TRBV5-4 CASSLAVGGPNEELFF
TRBV18 CASSPLGEETQYF
TRBV6-5 CASSRPGLGTDTQYF
TRBV10-3 CAISESRDSEQYF
TRBV28 CASSLSAEPHTEAFF
TRBV7-3 CASSLQRDNEQFF
TRBV19 CASSISSGRANEQFF
TRBV18 CASSPPGGNEQFF
TRBV20-1 CSARRGNTIYF
TRBV5-5 CASSLAPSGSVREQYF
TRBV10-3 CAISDGAWDSQETQYF
TRBV18 CASSPPRLPMNEQYF
TRBV5-1 CASSLGTSGEGVSYEQYF
TRBV7-2 CASSLGRGPGTQYF
TRBV7-9 CASSPGTDYNEQFF
TRBV10-1 CASTGTSGRTSSYEQYF
TRBV19 CASHRMGAATNEKLFF
TRBV2 CASIGTSGSDEQFF
TRBV20-1 CSASPGELNTEAFF
TRBV5-1 CASSSTTSGYEQYF
TRBV14 CASSLNRQGYEQYF